Below are 9 T cell receptor beta chains sequenced from a single sample in a study of blood T cell repertoires in COVID-19. Profiled with immunoSEQ multiplex PCR; TCRdb holds only in-frame clones, not every one. The sample has approximately 250,000 clones; about 83% are singletons. Source material: peripheral blood. All receptors derive from a man between 50 and 59 years old with acute or convalescent COVID-19.

The V gene is TRBV11-3, the J gene TRBJ1-4, with 7 bases aligning to TRBD1. V shed 1 base and J 8 bases; nucleotides not matched to a gene: 13. The CDR3 loop spans 17 amino acids. The germline V gene has CDR1 SGHNT and CDR2 YENEEA. The CDR3 bases are TGTGCCAGCAGCTTAGGCTCAGGGGGACCGAAAGGAGAAAAACTGTTTTTT. Protein sequence: CASSLGSGGPKGEKLFF.

Here the CDR3 reads CSAGTSVAGELFF. In DNA form, the CDR3 reads TGCAGCGCTGGGACTAGCGTGGCCGGGGAGCTGTTTTTT. The chain employs TRBV29-1 and TRBJ2-2, with 10 bases that match TRBD2. J was trimmed by 6 bases and V by 7 bases; bases with no gene match: 5. In germline, CDR1 is SQVTM, CDR2 ANQGSEA. The CDR3 has 13 residues.

The chain recombines TRBV28 with TRBJ1-1, with D uncertain. The germline gives CDR1 MDHEN, CDR2 SYDVKM. The CDR3 length is 13 residues. V lost 6 bases and J 4 bases, leaving 12 bases between the germline ends. CDR3 sequence (DNA): TGTGCCAGCAGGCCCTGGTCGAGCACTGAAGCTTTCTTT. Translated, it gives CASRPWSSTEAFF. Supplemented by reference TRBV28 and TRBJ1-1, the full variable domain reads DVKVTQSSRYLVKRTGEKVFLECVQDMDHENMFWYRQDPGLGLRLIYFSYDVKMKEKGDIPEGYSVSREKKERFSLILESASTNQTSMYLCASRPWSSTEAFFGQGTRLTVV.

The genes are TRBV10-2 and TRBJ2-7, with 8 bases fitting TRBD1. CDR1 and CDR2 from the germline V gene are WSHSY and SAAADI. The ends lost 6 bases at V and 5 bases at J; junction bases unmatched: 12. The CDR3 is 15 amino acids. CDR3 in DNA: TGCGCCAGCAGAGACTGGACAGGGAACATCGACGAGCAGTACTTC. It yields the protein CASRDWTGNIDEQYF.

The genes are TRBV14 and TRBJ1-6; weak D call: TRBD1 (5 bases). CDR1 and CDR2 from the germline V gene are SGHDN and FVKESK. The ends were cut back, 6 bases at V and 4 bases at J, with 10 bases in the middle. CDR3 length: 14 amino acids. Here the CDR3 DNA reads TGTGCCAGCAGTATGGCAGGGTATAATTCACCCCTCCACTTT. Residues: CASSMAGYNSPLHF.

The V gene is TRBV2, the J gene TRBJ2-7; a weak D match, TRBD1 (6 bases). The CDR3 runs 12 residues. Germline V gene sequence: CDR1 SNHLY, CDR2 FYNNEI. V lost 4 bases and J lost 7, with 11 bases in between. The CDR3 reads CASSVTGWEQYF. The CDR3 DNA is TGTGCCAGCAGTGTTACAGGGTGGGAGCAGTACTTC.

This CDR3 is CASRVGGEKLFF. The CDR3 nucleotides read TGTGCCAGCAGGGTCGGCGGTGAAAAACTGTTTTTT. The chain couples TRBV27 to TRBJ1-4, with D uncertain. The CDR3 sequence is 12 residues long. Germline V gene data show CDR1 as MNHEY and CDR2 as SMNVEV (reference sequence). V shed 6 bases and J shed 7 bases, with 9 bases lying between them.

This sequence joins TRBV6-5 and TRBJ1-2; possible D gene TRBD1, 5 bases. The V gene lost 6 bases and the J gene lost 0 bases, with 14 bases spanning the gap. The CDR3 extends over 15 amino acids. From germline, CDR1 is MNHEY and CDR2 SVGAGI. The CDR3 nucleotides are TGTGCCAGCAGAGCTTGGGGGGAATCTAACTATGGCTACACCTTC. It is translated as CASRAWGESNYGYTF.

The genes are TRBV12-3 or TRBV12-4 and TRBJ1-2; D remains unclear. CDR3 length: 13 amino acids. V was shortened by 8 bases and J by 8 bases, with 18 bases between the two germline ends. The CDR3 spells CASAYRRGGGYTF. For the CDR3, the DNA is TGTGCCAGCGCTTATCGGCGGGGAGGGGGCTACACCTTC.